This is a list of T cell receptor beta chains from one sample in a study of blood T cell repertoires in COVID-19. Sequencing was performed with immunoSEQ multiplex PCR; in TCRdb, only in-frame clones are kept and a portion is missing. The sample yields some 130,000 clones, 79% seen once. The sample taken for sequencing was peripheral blood. The source of these receptors is a man aged 55-75 years with acute or convalescent COVID-19. Both conserved end residues are part of each CDR3.

V gene: TRBV19; CDR3 protein: CASSNYRGSTGELFF
V gene: TRBV12-3/TRBV12-4; CDR3 protein: CATPGWELDTQYF
V gene: TRBV5-4; CDR3 protein: CASSLVGLANYNEQFF
V gene: TRBV5-4; CDR3 protein: CASSLRQGARILSTDTQYF
V gene: TRBV19; CDR3 protein: CASSNLVGRGADGYTF
V gene: TRBV19; CDR3 protein: CASGQGGVETQYF
V gene: TRBV6-6; CDR3 protein: CASSYSWGDHEQYF
V gene: TRBV28; CDR3 protein: CASSPRQGRRNTIYF
V gene: TRBV7-9; CDR3 protein: CASSLGLGEGEKLFF
V gene: TRBV7-9; CDR3 protein: CASSRTTGEQYF
V gene: TRBV9; CDR3 protein: CASSVSPTGGVAEAFF
V gene: TRBV27; CDR3 protein: CASSVGVAGGFSPLHF
V gene: TRBV6-1; CDR3 protein: CASSEGNRREAFF
V gene: TRBV4-1; CDR3 protein: CASSPGLYNEQFF
V gene: TRBV7-8; CDR3 protein: CASSPFTGNDGTQYF
V gene: TRBV28; CDR3 protein: CASSLGQGYEQYF
V gene: TRBV5-1; CDR3 protein: CASSLGQDTYNSPLHF
V gene: TRBV2; CDR3 protein: CASSESGLSNQPQHF
V gene: TRBV6-5; CDR3 protein: CASSYRAGSDEQFF
V gene: TRBV11-2; CDR3 protein: CASSLVGGLSTGELFF
V gene: TRBV9; CDR3 protein: CASSVAGGRGETQYF
V gene: TRBV4-1; CDR3 protein: CASSQAPTAGSPLHF
V gene: TRBV2; CDR3 protein: CASSAQGAADTQYF
V gene: TRBV28; CDR3 protein: CASSLHPGLPGGYTF
V gene: TRBV11-3; CDR3 protein: CASSRRQGGTDTQYF
V gene: TRBV6-2/TRBV6-3; CDR3 protein: CASSYPPGTQYF
V gene: TRBV7-9; CDR3 protein: CASSLSGNTEAFF
V gene: TRBV5-1; CDR3 protein: CASSFGGSGTEAFF
V gene: TRBV7-6; CDR3 protein: CASSLTSSQETQYF
V gene: TRBV5-1; CDR3 protein: CASSLAGVGETQYF
V gene: TRBV5-1; CDR3 protein: CASSPSGDDEKLFF
V gene: TRBV19; CDR3 protein: CASSIEGASNQPQHF
V gene: TRBV6-2/TRBV6-3; CDR3 protein: CASSRRVNTEAFF
V gene: TRBV6-6; CDR3 protein: CASSYGGVRNTEAFF
V gene: TRBV5-4; CDR3 protein: CASSQKDRGSAFF
V gene: TRBV3-1/TRBV3-2; CDR3 protein: CASSRQWGYTF
V gene: TRBV28; CDR3 protein: CASSSPGQYDYTF
V gene: TRBV5-8; CDR3 protein: CASSLAVAVSNQPQHF
V gene: TRBV19; CDR3 protein: CASSIGRVNEQFF
V gene: TRBV30; CDR3 protein: CAGGGPYGYTF
V gene: TRBV30; CDR3 protein: CAWNFGRASTGELFF
V gene: TRBV28; CDR3 protein: CASSLSGTPGNTIYF
V gene: TRBV27; CDR3 protein: CASSFGGRVAGELFF
V gene: TRBV28; CDR3 protein: CASSSPGLAAGGELFF
V gene: TRBV6-5; CDR3 protein: CASSYRDRPEKLFF
V gene: TRBV3-1/TRBV3-2; CDR3 protein: CASSQDYKGHGYTF
V gene: TRBV6-2/TRBV6-3; CDR3 protein: CASSPSGNTIYF
V gene: TRBV29-1; CDR3 protein: CSVGASARTGLYGYTF